The clone carrying this T cell receptor beta chain came up once. Its cognate antigen is unknown. Autoimmune disease history or systemic immunosuppression excluded patients. At cycle 4 day 1, cycle 7 day 1, and baseline, blood was sampled. The data stem from a study of OX40 agonist ivuxolimab in advanced cancers. Study-wide findings and caveats: CD8+ T cells averaged more expanded clones than CD4+. The 0.1-3.0 mg/kg partial responders had among the lowest clonal expansion.

The CDR3 is 15 residues long. Deletions cut 0 bases from V and 4 bases from J, with 12 bases between. CDR1 is MDHEN and CDR2 is SYDVKM in the germline V gene. Using immunoSEQ multiplex PCR, the repertoire was profiled, and TCRdb retains in-frame clones only, with some absent. Of roughly 70,000 clones in the sample, around 83% were seen once. The sequences come from CD4+ or CD8+ T cells sorted from blood, collected in a trial of the OX40 agonist ivuxolimab. This TCR derives from an adult with an advanced solid tumor such as melanoma, head and neck, liver or kidney cancer. The chain combines TRBV28 with TRBJ1-2; tentatively, D is TRBD1 (5 bases). The CDR3 here is CASSLWGTASYGYTF. In DNA form, the CDR3 reads TGTGCCAGCAGTTTATGGGGGACGGCTTCCTATGGCTACACCTTC.